Detailed here is one T cell receptor beta chain. This clone showed up just a few times. What antigen it recognizes has not been identified. No much larger clone exists at a distance of one base, and base qualities are not known. V lost 3 bases and J lost 10 bases; the stretch between them is 8 bases long. CDR1 SGDLS and CDR2 YYNGEE are derived from the germline V gene. The CDR3 contains 12 residues, cysteine and phenylalanine counted. Only the CDR3 DNA is retained, 36 bases long and in frame from the first base. The treatment or condition label for this specimen denotes: 15 to 20 received Ad26.COV2.S at low or high dose, single or two shots; about five received placebo; per-sample allocation not given. For vaccine and placebo recipients, repertoires were sequenced using samples collected on day 63 after the first injection. Between 29 July and 7 August 2020, Cohort 1b enrolled 25 adults aged 18-55 years at one site in Boston, USA. Ad26.COV2.S was a replication-incompetent adenovirus type 26 vector expressing a prefusion-stabilized SARS-CoV-2 spike protein from the original Wuhan strain.

TCRbeta CDR3 regions were sequenced with the immunoSEQ Assay. After extraction, genomic DNA underwent amplification by bias-controlled multiplex PCR, followed by high-throughput sequencing. Per the authors' processing: To quantify the absolute abundance of every unique TCRbeta CDR3 region, sequences were collapsed and filtered. Usable DNA was measured by amplifying reference genes present in all nucleated cells, and TCRbeta template counts were normalized to that usable DNA to estimate T cell fraction. Repertoire TCRs were annotated as SARS-CoV-2-specific by exact matching of V gene, CDR3 amino acid sequence and J gene to a known reactive TCR set. The reference SARS-CoV-2 TCR set was obtained from MIRA and was filtered for enrichment in COVID-19-positive ImmuneCODE repertoires, whereby public or cross-reactive TCRs were removed. Using the MIRA antigens, annotated TCRs were further analysed by specific ORF or by position within an ORF. Breadth was defined as annotated unique rearrangements over total unique productive rearrangements; depth was the summed frequency of those rearrangements. Two-sided Wilcoxon rank-sum tests were applied when comparing TCR breadth between groups. TCRdb's version of the immuneACCESS table is confined to in-frame rearrangements and falls short of the full clone set. An unresolved V gene accounts for under half of the shortfall where checked; the remainder is of unknown origin. The DNA gave D and trimming, while V, J and clone size come from that table. For this sample the table gives hundreds of thousands of clones, of which about 90% were detected only once. The top ten hold about 1.5% of the sample.

This record belongs to a study of Ad26.COV2.S vaccination and SARS-CoV-2 variants (dated by TCRdb to about 2021). With regard to the full study: Donors in the vaccine arm were drawn from COV1001, a phase I-IIa trial of Ad26.COV2.S in healthy adults that was multicentre, randomized, double-blind and placebo-controlled. Investigators did not know the trial group allocation while performing experiments and assessing outcomes. A total of some 30 samples were included in the TCR-sequenced set, comprising roughly 19 Ad26.COV2.S vaccine recipients, 5 placebo recipients and 8 SARS-CoV-2 convalescent individuals. The specificity and breadth of SARS-CoV-2-reactive T cell receptors after Ad26.COV2.S vaccination were assessed by TCRbeta repertoire sequencing. Trial participants were randomized into five groups of five, in which low-dose or high-dose Ad26.COV2.S was given once or twice, or placebo was given on both occasions. Dosing of Ad26.COV2.S was intramuscular, at either 5x10^10 or 1x10^11 viral particles, delivered as one shot or as two shots spaced 56 days apart.

Overall study outcomes, separate from this receptor: Vaccine and placebo recipients had comparable non-spike TCR breadth, which fits with the vaccine containing only spike. The study lacked the statistical power to compare responses across vaccine doses or regimens. After vaccination, spike-specific CD8+ and CD4+ T cell responses were reported to show substantial breadth. According to the authors, total T cell responses may have been underestimated by the TCR breadth and depth analyses. Ad26.COV2.S recipients had higher spike-specific TCR breadth than placebo recipients (P = 0.0014).

The material sequenced was peripheral blood, taken in a trial of Ad26.COV2.S vaccine versus placebo. The chain is encoded by TRBV9 joined to TRBJ1-6, with the D gene not confidently named. The receptor was isolated from a person between 18 and 65 years old who received the Ad26.COV2.S COVID-19 vaccine or a placebo. The CDR3 protein is CASSAVGSPLHF. Here is the DNA: TGTGCCAGCAGCGCCGTGGGGTCACCCCTCCACTTT.